Sequencing of this T cell receptor (beta chain) was carried out in a study of blood T cells in healthy people across ages. With a J-beta primer mix and a sample-barcoded 5' primer, a second PCR ran about 7 to 12 cycles. TCRdb fed the 5' RACE reads into MiXCR, producing one record per CDR3 protein. The repertoire includes roughly 1,700,000 distinct CDR3 sequences, about 30% of them detected once, and more than 6% sits in the top ten. Material: blood. This receptor was obtained from a woman in her twenties or thirties in good health.

This CDR3 is CASSTQGAQPQHF. CDR3 DNA: TGTGCCAGCAGCACCCAGGGGGCTCAGCCCCAGCATTTT. J is TRBJ1-5 and V is TRBV3-1; 8 bases are a match to TRBD1. The CDR3 extends over 13 amino acids. The junction had 3 bases not matched to a gene; V was cut back by 5 bases and J by 6 bases. The V gene's germline CDR1 is LGHDT and CDR2 YNNKEL (reference sequence). The variable domain in full, with the rest retrieved from reference TRBV3-1 and TRBJ1-5, is DTAVSQTPKYLVTQMGNDKSIKCEQNLGHDTMYWYKQDSKKFLKIMFSYNNKELIINETVPNRFSPKSPDKAHLNLHINSLELGDSAVYFCASSTQGAQPQHFGDGTRLSIL.